This TCR beta chain was sequenced for a study of T cells in Graves' hyperthyroidism and ophthalmopathy. There are a few counts of this clonotype. There were TCR beta CDR3 regions amplified from RNA transcripts. Researchers ran a first-round RT-PCR on the TCR CDR3 using the HTBI primer set. TCRdb reprocessed the multiplex PCR reads with MiXCR, giving one entry per CDR3 protein. The sample includes about 640,000 distinct CDR3 sequences, about a fifth seen only once; the top ten take around a third. CDR1 and CDR2 (germline): SEHNR, FQNEAQ (reference sequence). CDR3 size: 13 residues. V was clipped by 3 bases and J by 3 bases; unmatched bases: 1.

The TCR sequence derives from a man aged 25 to 45 with Graves' ophthalmopathy. Sequenced input: blood. This chain joins TRBV7-9 and TRBJ2-5; 7 bases are a match to TRBD2. The DNA for the CDR3 is TGTGCCAGCAGCTTTGGACTAGAAGAGACCCAGTACTTC. Its translation: CASSFGLEETQYF. The full variable domain, its missing parts supplied by reference TRBV7-9 and TRBJ2-5, is DTGVSQNPRHKITKRGQNVTFRCDPISEHNRLYWYRQTLGQGPEFLTYFQNEAQLEKSRLLSDRFSAERPKGSFSTLEIQRTEQGDSAMYLCASSFGLEETQYFGPGTRLLVL.